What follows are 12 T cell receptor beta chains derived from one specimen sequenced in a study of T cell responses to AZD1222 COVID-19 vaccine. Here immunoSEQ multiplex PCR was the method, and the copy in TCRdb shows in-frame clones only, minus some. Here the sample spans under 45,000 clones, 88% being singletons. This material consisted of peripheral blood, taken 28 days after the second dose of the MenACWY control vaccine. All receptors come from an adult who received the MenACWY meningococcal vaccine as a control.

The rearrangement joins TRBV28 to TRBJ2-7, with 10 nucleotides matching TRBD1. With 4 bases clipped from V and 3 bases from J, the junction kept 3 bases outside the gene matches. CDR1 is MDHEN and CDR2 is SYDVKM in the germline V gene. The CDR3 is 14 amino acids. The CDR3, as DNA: TGTGCCAGCAGTTCGACAGGGGGCCTCTACGAGCAGTACTTC. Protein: CASSSTGGLYEQYF.

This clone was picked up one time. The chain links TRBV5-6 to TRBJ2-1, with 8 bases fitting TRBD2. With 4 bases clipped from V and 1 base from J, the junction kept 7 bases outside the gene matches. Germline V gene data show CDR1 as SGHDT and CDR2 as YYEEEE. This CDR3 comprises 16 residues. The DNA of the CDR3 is TGTGCCAGCAGCCCAATAGCGGGAAAATCCTACAATGAGCAGTTCTTC. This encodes CASSPIAGKSYNEQFF. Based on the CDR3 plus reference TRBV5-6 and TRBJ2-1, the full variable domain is DAGVTQSPTHLIKTRGQQVTLRCSPKSGHDTVSWYQQALGQGPQFIFQYYEEEERQRGNFPDRFSGHQFPNYSSELNVNALLLGDSALYLCASSPIAGKSYNEQFFGPGTRLTVL.

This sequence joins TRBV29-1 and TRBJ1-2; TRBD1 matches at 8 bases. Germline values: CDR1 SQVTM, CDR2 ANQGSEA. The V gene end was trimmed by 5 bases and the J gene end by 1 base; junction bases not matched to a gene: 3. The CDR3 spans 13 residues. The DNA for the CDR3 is TGCAGCGTTCGGACAGGGTATAACTATGGCTACACCTTC. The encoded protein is CSVRTGYNYGYTF.

The CDR3 reads CASSLVDYIAVDTQYF. CDR3 in DNA: TGTGCCAGCAGTTTGGTTGACTACATCGCCGTGGATACGCAGTATTTT. The V gene is TRBV28, the J gene TRBJ2-3, with D possibly TRBD2 on 5 matching bases. Trimming removed 3 bases at V and 6 bases at J, with 19 bases between. Germline lookup yields CDR1 MDHEN and CDR2 SYDVKM. This CDR3 has 16 residues.

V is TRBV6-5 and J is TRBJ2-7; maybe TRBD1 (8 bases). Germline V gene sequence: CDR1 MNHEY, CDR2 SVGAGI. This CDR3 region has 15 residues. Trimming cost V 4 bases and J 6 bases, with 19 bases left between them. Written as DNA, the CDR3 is TGTGCCAGCAGTTCTCGGACAGGGAGGGTCTTCGAGCAGTACTTC. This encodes CASSSRTGRVFEQYF.

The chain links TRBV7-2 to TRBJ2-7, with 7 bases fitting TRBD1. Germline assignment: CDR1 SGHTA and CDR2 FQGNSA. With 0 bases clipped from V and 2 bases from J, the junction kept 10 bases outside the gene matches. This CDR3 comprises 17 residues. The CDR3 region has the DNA TGTGCCAGCAGCTTAGCGGGTCATTGGGACAGAGCCTACGAGCAGTACTTC. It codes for CASSLAGHWDRAYEQYF.

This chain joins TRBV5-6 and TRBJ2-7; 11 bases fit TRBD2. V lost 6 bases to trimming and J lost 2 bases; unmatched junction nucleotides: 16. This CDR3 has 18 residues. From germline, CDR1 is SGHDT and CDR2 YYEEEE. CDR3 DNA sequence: TGTGCCAGCACCGAGACTAGCGGGACCTTCCCTAAGGCCTACGAGCAGTACTTC. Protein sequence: CASTETSGTFPKAYEQYF.

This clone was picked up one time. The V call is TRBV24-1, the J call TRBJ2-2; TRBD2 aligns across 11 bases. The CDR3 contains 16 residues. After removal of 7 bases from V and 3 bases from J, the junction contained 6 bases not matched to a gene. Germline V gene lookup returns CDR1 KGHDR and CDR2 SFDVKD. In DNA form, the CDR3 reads TGTGCCACCAGCTTAGCGGGAGGGCCGCACACCGGGGAGCTGTTTTTT. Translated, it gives CATSLAGGPHTGELFF.

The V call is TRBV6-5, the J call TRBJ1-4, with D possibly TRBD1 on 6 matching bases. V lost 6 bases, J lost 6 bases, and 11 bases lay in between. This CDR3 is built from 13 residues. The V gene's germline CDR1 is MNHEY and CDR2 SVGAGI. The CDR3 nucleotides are TGTGCCAGCAGAGGGGGGGCTGATGAAAAACTGTTTTTT. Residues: CASRGGADEKLFF.

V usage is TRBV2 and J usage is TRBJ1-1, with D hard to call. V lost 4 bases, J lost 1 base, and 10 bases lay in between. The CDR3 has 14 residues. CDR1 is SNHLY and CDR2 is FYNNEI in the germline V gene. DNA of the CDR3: TGTGCCAGCAGTGTTGGCGTCAGGAACACTGAAGCTTTCTTT. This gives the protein CASSVGVRNTEAFF.

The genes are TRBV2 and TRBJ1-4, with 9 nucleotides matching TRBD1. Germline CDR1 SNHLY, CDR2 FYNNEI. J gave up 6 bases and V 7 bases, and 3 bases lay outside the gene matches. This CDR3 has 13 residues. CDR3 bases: TGTGCCAGCACCGGGACAGGGTATGAAAAACTGTTTTTT. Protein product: CASTGTGYEKLFF.

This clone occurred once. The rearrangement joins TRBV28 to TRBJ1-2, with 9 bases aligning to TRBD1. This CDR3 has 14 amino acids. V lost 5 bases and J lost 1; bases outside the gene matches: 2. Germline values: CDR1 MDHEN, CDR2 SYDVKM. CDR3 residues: CASSRQGVNYGYTF. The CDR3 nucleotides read TGTGCCAGCAGTCGACAGGGGGTTAACTATGGCTACACCTTC.